This TCR beta chain originates from a study of CD8+ T cells in alopecia areata. A single count supports this clone. Per germline, CDR1 LNHDA and CDR2 SQIVND (reference sequence). This CDR3 is 14 amino acids long. V gave up 6 bases and J gave up 0 bases, with 9 bases separating them. RNA was isolated and reverse transcribed to cDNA, the sequencing template. This table comes from immunoSEQ multiplex PCR, and its TCRdb copy is limited to in-frame clones, with some not included. The table lists around 140,000 clones, about 88% of them singletons, with less than 15% in the top ten. Regarding treatment: oral pan-JAK inhibitor, 5-10 mg twice daily.

This TCR was recovered from a human donor with alopecia areata. This specimen consisted of CD8+ T cells sorted from blood, obtained at week 4, from a patient treated with tofacitinib. This chain uses TRBV19 with TRBJ1-5; unclear D gene. Written as DNA, the CDR3 is TGTGCCAGTAGGGTTCAGATTAGCAATCAGCCCCAGCATTTT. Translating gives CASRVQISNQPQHF.